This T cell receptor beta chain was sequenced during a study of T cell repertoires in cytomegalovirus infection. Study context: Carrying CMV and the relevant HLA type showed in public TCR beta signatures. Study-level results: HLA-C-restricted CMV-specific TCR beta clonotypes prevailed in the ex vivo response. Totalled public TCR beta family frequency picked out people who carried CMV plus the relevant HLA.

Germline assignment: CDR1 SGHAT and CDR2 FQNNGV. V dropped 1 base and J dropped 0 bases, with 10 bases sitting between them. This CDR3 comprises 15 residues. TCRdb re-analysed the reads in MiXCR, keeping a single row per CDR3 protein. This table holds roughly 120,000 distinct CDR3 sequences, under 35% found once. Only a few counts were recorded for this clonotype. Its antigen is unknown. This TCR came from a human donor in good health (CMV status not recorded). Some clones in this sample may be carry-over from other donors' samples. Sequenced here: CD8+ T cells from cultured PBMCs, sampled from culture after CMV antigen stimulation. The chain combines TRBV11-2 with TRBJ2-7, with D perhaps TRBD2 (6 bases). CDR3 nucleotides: TGTGCCAGCAGCTTAGGCCTCGGGGGCTCCTACGAGCAGTACTTC. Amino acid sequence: CASSLGLGGSYEQYF.